This T cell receptor beta chain is drawn from a study of graft-versus-host responses after intestinal transplantation. This CDR3 contains 14 residues. The ends lost 6 bases at V and 0 bases at J; junction bases unmatched: 4. CDR1 SNHLY and CDR2 FYNNEI come from the germline V gene. Some clones are missing from TCRdb's copy, which holds only in-frame ones; the method was immunoSEQ multiplex PCR. The table has 100,000 or so clones, about 94% seen once; the top ten hold over 0.15%. Notes on this clone: Its antigen is undetermined.

General study points: GvH clone levels peaked in circulation, and this peak was associated with early post-transplant HvG declines.

The sequenced sample was unstimulated CD4+ T cells sorted from spleen or lymph node cells, obtained before intestinal transplant. The chain combines TRBV2 with TRBJ2-7, with 8 bases that match TRBD2. The TCR was taken from a human donor who received an intestinal transplant. The CDR3 sequence is CASRPTSASYEQYF. The CDR3, as DNA: TGTGCCAGCAGGCCGACTAGCGCCTCCTACGAGCAGTACTTC.